This T cell receptor beta chain appears in the sequencing data of a study of CD8 T cells in Susac syndrome (dated by TCRdb to the late 2010s). Some background on the complete study: Whether CD8+ T cell activation and differentiation in Susac syndrome was antigen driven was tested using repertoire sequencing. The clonality of the CD8+ T cell repertoire was compared across over 10 healthy donors, about 14 Susac syndrome patients and fewer than 16 multiple sclerosis patients.

Peripheral blood CD8+ and CD4+ T cells from healthy donors, Susac syndrome patients and multiple sclerosis patients were profiled by high-throughput TCR beta sequencing. Treatment-naive patients with stable or active relapsing-remitting disease fulfilling revised McDonald criteria were used as multiple sclerosis controls. Bulk CD8+ and CD4+ T cells were purified by magnetic negative isolation, while CD8+ TEMRA cells were enriched using FACS. Blood was drawn into EDTA tubes, processed within 24 hours, and PBMCs were isolated by density gradient centrifugation. PBMCs intended for TCR sequencing were cryopreserved in liquid nitrogen and were subsequently thawed in a 37 degrees C water bath. Purity of sorted or isolated CD4+, CD8+ and CD8+ TEMRA cells was at least 90%. RNA was extracted using the RNeasy kit, and about 0.5 to 1 ug of the RNA was reverse transcribed with random hexamers. TCR beta CDR3 regions were amplified with the immunoSEQ multiplex PCR assay covering 54 Vbeta and 13 Jbeta segments. PCR amplification bias was corrected using a synthetic template baseline for primer optimization and computational correction. The study's own analysis went as follows. Reads were annotated to V, D and J genes per IMGT and analyzed with immunoSEQ Analyzer, keeping only productive sequences. Clonality was calculated as one minus the Shannon entropy normalized by log2 of the number of productive unique sequences. For each patient and control, public and private clones were evaluated among the 100 most prevalent clones. Clones were defined as Susac-specific if absent from the healthy and MS cohorts, from roughly 1,100 published viral clones and from other ImmuneACCESS disease sequences. The public sequencing data were trimmed at Q25 with fastp and processed into clonotypes with MiXCR by TCRdb, which kept only in-frame beta chains. Every distinct CDR3 protein forms one entry, paired with its most common genes and DNA. TCRdb's processing, not the authors' own work, is the source of the V and J calls. The table for this sample lists about 440,000 distinct CDR3 sequences; 85% of them were counted only once. Approximately 0.12% of the sample rests with the top ten.

Here is what the overall study found, with its caveats: The TCR sequencing and HLA analysis was acknowledged to have included a relatively small number of individuals.

A note on this clonotype: Its antigen has not been determined. No per-base quality is available; no much larger clone lies one base away.

The clonotype was recovered from a human donor with multiple sclerosis. The specimen was CD8+ T cells from PBMCs.

CDR3 protein: CASSRPDSKAKNIQYF. The base sequence is TGTGCCAGCAGCCGACCAGACAGCAAAGCCAAAAACATTCAGTACTTC. The chain is assembled from TRBV5-4 and TRBJ2-4, with a tentative D gene TRBD1 over 5 matching bases. Deletion took 4 bases off V and 0 bases off J, with a span of 14 bases between the germline ends. The germline V gene encodes CDR1 SGHNT and CDR2 YYREEE (reference sequence). The CDR3 runs 16 residues from the cysteine to the phenylalanine. The only DNA kept is the CDR3, 48 bases in frame from the first base. The entire variable domain, with the stretches around the CDR3 drawn from the reference TRBV5-4 and TRBJ2-4 proteins, is ETGVTQSPTHLIKTRGQQVTLRCSSQSGHNTVSWYQQALGQGPQFIFQYYREEENGRGNFPPRFSGLQFPNYSSELNVNALELDDSALYLCASSRPDSKAKNIQYFGAGTRLSVL.